This TCR beta chain stems from a study of blood T cell repertoires in COVID-19 (dated by TCRdb to 2020 to 2021). For the study in its entirety: The collaborator samples originated in the United States, Italy and Spain and spanned the acute and convalescent phases of COVID-19. The samples were drawn from two sources: the first 160 participants of the ongoing ImmuneRACE study, and 1,200 or so subjects contributed by 6 global collaborators. Sample metadata almost always included a de-identified subject ID, COVID-19 status, age in years and sex. The repertoires were released in a freely available public database intended as a resource for research on the immune response to SARS-CoV-2. The dataset comprised deeply sampled blood TCRbeta repertoires from subjects exposed to, actively infected with, or recovered from COVID-19. Where available, HLA class I and class II types were taken from metadata supplied by the sample provider and were not determined by assay-based typing. The material from the prospective study consisted of cDNA or gDNA derived from T cells, B-cell-depleted T cells, or PBMCs. Summary of the overall study and its limitations: Clinical and demographic metadata were provided uncurated, with the amount varying by source and participant.

TCRbeta CDR3 regions were amplified from genomic DNA by means of the immunoSEQ Assay, a bias-controlled multiplex PCR. The authors processed their data as follows. Within the assay, amplification of reference gene primers was used to estimate how many nucleated cells each sample contained. Sequence reads were collapsed and filtered to measure the absolute abundance of every unique TCRbeta CDR3 rearrangement. For each sample, productive Simpson clonality was calculated as the square root of Simpson's diversity index across productive rearrangements. Not all clones reach the TCRdb copy of this immuneACCESS table, which keeps in-frame sequences only. Checked studies attribute under half of the gap to unresolved V genes and leave the rest unexplained. V and J calls and clone size are copied from that table; D and trimming were computed from the DNA. For this sample the table gives 130,000 to 150,000 clones, of which around 72% were detected only once. Of the sample, more than 1.5% is held by the ten largest clones.

This clone was seen a single time. Its antigen is not yet known. No much larger clone exists at a distance of one base, and base qualities are not known. This sample includes further DNA sequences coding for the same CDR3. Collaborating institutions collected whole blood in K2EDTA tubes following their own protocols. For TCRbeta analysis, collaborator samples were shipped as frozen whole blood, as isolated PBMCs, or as DNA extracted from either sample type. From a lookup of the germline V gene (reference sequence), CDR1 and CDR2 are SEHNR and FQNEAQ. The CDR3 measures 14 amino acids from cysteine to phenylalanine. The sequence is cut down to CDR3 DNA, 42 bases in frame from base 1. V was cut back by 5 bases and J by 8 bases, leaving a gap of 15 bases between them.

The chain uses TRBV7-9 and TRBJ1-4; the D gene is perhaps TRBD1, on 5 matching bases. The TCR sequence derives from a woman aged 60-75 years with acute or convalescent COVID-19. The sequenced sample was peripheral blood. The CDR3 region has the sequence CASSPPGGREKLFF. The DNA sequence reads TGTGCCAGCAGCCCCCCCGGGGGACGGGAAAAACTGTTTTTT.